This T cell receptor (beta chain) is drawn from a study of blood T cells in healthy people across ages. Study-wide background: About one barcoded TCR beta cDNA was captured per two T cells.

This clonotype was counted only a few times. Its antigen is not identified. Study-level results: A greater number of naive CD4+ cells and higher diversity distinguished long-lived donors from aged donors.

Sample-barcoded 5' priming and a J-beta primer mix drove a second PCR of 7 to 11 cycles. From the 5' RACE reads, TCRdb called clonotypes with MiXCR, one entry per CDR3 protein. The sample has 700,000 or so distinct CDR3 sequences; 40% to 45% are singletons. V lost 4 bases and J lost 13; bases outside the gene matches: 9. There are 13 residues in the CDR3. Germline CDR1 and CDR2: SGHVS and FQNEAQ. Sequences were obtained from blood. The chain recombines TRBV7-8 with TRBJ2-4; TRBD1 matches 8 bases. The sequence was obtained from a man older than 75 in good health. CDR3 nucleotide sequence: TGTGCCAGCAGCTCCGACAGGGGTAATGAGCAGTACTTC. Translation gives CASSSDRGNEQYF.